These T cell receptor beta chains were read from a single sample in a study of tumor-infiltrating lymphocytes in localized non-small cell lung cancer. The method was immunoSEQ multiplex PCR; TCRdb's version includes in-frame clones alone and lacks a portion of them. Of 7,500 to 9,500 clones listed, 81% are singletons. The sequenced sample was uninvolved lung tissue not adjacent to the tumor. These receptors all come from a human donor with non-small cell lung cancer. Both conserved end residues are part of each CDR3. D genes are given only for firm matches. The size of a clone is reported for some rows only, either as once, few or many, or as a class for expanded clones.

v_gene: TRBV19; d_gene: TRBD2; j_gene: TRBJ2-3; abundance: NA; CDR3aa: CASSLTSGNADTQYF; CDR3nt: TGTGCCAGTAGCCTGACTAGCGGGAACGCAGATACGCAGTATTTT
v_gene: TRBV2; d_gene: NA; j_gene: TRBJ1-3; abundance: NA; CDR3aa: CASSGDIGNTIYF; CDR3nt: TGTGCCAGCAGTGGGGACATTGGAAACACCATATATTTT
v_gene: TRBV2; d_gene: TRBD2; j_gene: TRBJ2-5; abundance: few; CDR3aa: CASSRGLAGDETQYF; CDR3nt: TGTGCCAGCAGTCGGGGACTAGCGGGAGATGAGACCCAGTACTTC
v_gene: TRBV10-1; d_gene: TRBD1; j_gene: TRBJ2-7; abundance: NA; CDR3aa: CASSGRRTGSHEQYF; CDR3nt: TGCGCCAGCAGTGGTCGGAGGACAGGGTCCCACGAGCAGTACTTC
v_gene: TRBV7-2; d_gene: NA; j_gene: TRBJ2-7; abundance: medium-sized; CDR3aa: CASSYSQGYEQYF; CDR3nt: TGTGCCAGCAGCTACTCACAGGGTTACGAGCAGTACTTC
v_gene: TRBV6-6; d_gene: NA; j_gene: TRBJ2-3; abundance: NA; CDR3aa: CASSYSRPINTDTQYF; CDR3nt: TGTGCCAGCAGTTACTCGCGGCCGATTAACACAGATACGCAGTATTTT
v_gene: TRBV6-6; d_gene: NA; j_gene: TRBJ2-6; abundance: NA; CDR3aa: CASSYSTNPGANVLTF; CDR3nt: TGTGCCAGCAGTTACTCGACAAACCCAGGGGCCAACGTCCTGACTTTC
v_gene: TRBV5-1; d_gene: NA; j_gene: TRBJ2-7; abundance: NA; CDR3aa: CASSFRLRSYEQYF; CDR3nt: TGCGCCAGCAGCTTCCGACTGAGATCCTACGAGCAGTACTTC
v_gene: TRBV11-2; d_gene: NA; j_gene: TRBJ2-5; abundance: NA; CDR3aa: CASSAQGYRETQYF; CDR3nt: TGTGCCAGCAGCGCACAGGGATATCGAGAGACCCAGTACTTC
v_gene: TRBV18; d_gene: NA; j_gene: TRBJ1-3; abundance: NA; CDR3aa: CASSEQGNTIYF; CDR3nt: TGTGCCAGCTCCGAACAGGGAAACACCATATATTTT
v_gene: TRBV7-2; d_gene: NA; j_gene: TRBJ1-2; abundance: NA; CDR3aa: CASSLAFTGSGGYTF; CDR3nt: TGTGCCAGCAGCTTAGCATTTACAGGGTCGGGTGGCTACACCTTC
v_gene: TRBV19; d_gene: TRBD1; j_gene: TRBJ2-1; abundance: NA; CDR3aa: CASSMGQGWNEQFF; CDR3nt: TGTGCCAGTAGTATGGGACAGGGTTGGAATGAGCAGTTCTTC
v_gene: TRBV18; d_gene: NA; j_gene: TRBJ2-3; abundance: NA; CDR3aa: CASSPRRGTDTQYF; CDR3nt: TGTGCCAGCTCACCAAGAAGAGGGACAGATACGCAGTATTTT
v_gene: TRBV5-6; d_gene: NA; j_gene: TRBJ2-6; abundance: NA; CDR3aa: CASSRRDSGANVLTF; CDR3nt: TGTGCCAGCAGCCGGCGAGACTCTGGGGCCAACGTCCTGACTTTC
v_gene: TRBV6-5; d_gene: NA; j_gene: TRBJ2-1; abundance: NA; CDR3aa: CASRGSSYNEQFF; CDR3nt: TGTGCCAGCAGGGGGAGCTCCTACAATGAGCAGTTCTTC
v_gene: TRBV10-3; d_gene: TRBD1; j_gene: TRBJ1-4; abundance: NA; CDR3aa: CAISESQGASLNEKLFF; CDR3nt: TGTGCCATCAGTGAGTCCCAGGGGGCGTCCCTTAATGAAAAACTGTTTTTT
v_gene: TRBV4-1; d_gene: TRBD2; j_gene: TRBJ2-5; abundance: NA; CDR3aa: CASTPRAGGLRETQYF; CDR3nt: TGCGCCAGCACCCCCCGGGCGGGAGGGCTCCGAGAGACCCAGTACTTC
v_gene: TRBV18; d_gene: TRBD2; j_gene: TRBJ2-2; abundance: NA; CDR3aa: CASSPGTSRLGGELFF; CDR3nt: TGTGCCAGCTCACCAGGGACTAGCCGGCTTGGCGGGGAGCTGTTTTTT
v_gene: TRBV5-1; d_gene: TRBD1; j_gene: TRBJ1-1; abundance: few; CDR3aa: CASSYQGADTEAFF; CDR3nt: TGCGCCAGCAGCTACCAGGGGGCAGACACTGAAGCTTTCTTT
v_gene: TRBV5-5; d_gene: NA; j_gene: TRBJ2-2; abundance: NA; CDR3aa: CASSLVPSRSTGELFF; CDR3nt: TGTGCCAGCAGCTTGGTTCCGAGCAGGTCAACCGGGGAGCTGTTTTTT
v_gene: TRBV28; d_gene: TRBD1; j_gene: TRBJ1-5; abundance: medium-sized; CDR3aa: CASSFRSGTGVDSNQPQHF; CDR3nt: TGTGCCAGCAGTTTCCGCTCCGGGACAGGAGTCGATAGCAATCAGCCCCAGCATTTT
v_gene: TRBV11-2; d_gene: NA; j_gene: TRBJ2-7; abundance: few; CDR3aa: CASSQSFPSYEQYF; CDR3nt: TGTGCCAGCAGCCAGAGTTTCCCCTCCTACGAGCAGTACTTC
v_gene: TRBV5-4; d_gene: TRBD2; j_gene: TRBJ2-7; abundance: once; CDR3aa: CASSAGGERIAGGQYF; CDR3nt: TGTGCCAGCAGCGCCGGGGGAGAGAGAATAGCGGGAGGACAGTACTTC
v_gene: TRBV7-2; d_gene: NA; j_gene: TRBJ2-1; abundance: NA; CDR3aa: CASSPQAGVSYNEQFF; CDR3nt: TGTGCCAGCAGCCCTCAAGCGGGTGTCTCCTACAATGAGCAGTTCTTC
v_gene: TRBV18; d_gene: TRBD1; j_gene: TRBJ2-7; abundance: NA; CDR3aa: CASSRDRGDEQYF; CDR3nt: TGTGCCAGCTCACGGGACAGGGGAGACGAGCAGTACTTC
v_gene: TRBV5-5; d_gene: NA; j_gene: TRBJ2-1; abundance: few; CDR3aa: CASSLRERSYNEQFF; CDR3nt: TGTGCCAGCAGCCTCAGGGAAAGGTCCTACAATGAGCAGTTCTTC
v_gene: TRBV7-9; d_gene: TRBD2; j_gene: TRBJ2-7; abundance: NA; CDR3aa: CASSLTAGVHEQYF; CDR3nt: TGTGCCAGCAGCTTGACAGCGGGAGTCCACGAGCAGTACTTC
v_gene: TRBV28; d_gene: NA; j_gene: TRBJ1-5; abundance: NA; CDR3aa: CASSFLMFLGEGGNQPQHF; CDR3nt: TGTGCCAGCAGTTTCCTCATGTTTTTGGGGGAAGGAGGCAATCAGCCCCAGCATTTT
v_gene: TRBV7-9; d_gene: TRBD1; j_gene: TRBJ1-4; abundance: NA; CDR3aa: CASSLEGTGYEKLFF; CDR3nt: TGTGCCAGCAGCTTAGAGGGGACAGGCTATGAAAAACTGTTTTTT
v_gene: TRBV7-8; d_gene: NA; j_gene: TRBJ2-7; abundance: NA; CDR3aa: CASRYRAEGSYEQYF; CDR3nt: TGTGCCAGCAGATATCGGGCCGAGGGCTCCTACGAGCAGTACTTC
v_gene: TRBV2; d_gene: NA; j_gene: TRBJ1-5; abundance: NA; CDR3aa: CASSPGLYSNQPQHF; CDR3nt: TGTGCCAGCAGTCCGGGACTGTACAGCAATCAGCCCCAGCATTTT
v_gene: TRBV5-4; d_gene: TRBD1; j_gene: TRBJ2-3; abundance: NA; CDR3aa: CASSQGTVSTDTQYF; CDR3nt: TGTGCCAGCAGCCAAGGGACAGTAAGCACAGATACGCAGTATTTT
v_gene: TRBV7-2; d_gene: TRBD2; j_gene: TRBJ2-1; abundance: NA; CDR3aa: CASSSLADHWNEQFF; CDR3nt: TGTGCCAGCAGCTCTCTAGCGGACCACTGGAATGAGCAGTTCTTC
v_gene: TRBV7-3; d_gene: NA; j_gene: TRBJ2-1; abundance: NA; CDR3aa: CASSPGGYEQFF; CDR3nt: TGTGCCAGCAGCCCCGGGGGCTATGAGCAGTTCTTC
v_gene: TRBV10-2; d_gene: TRBD2; j_gene: TRBJ2-7; abundance: once; CDR3aa: CASSDPGGGLYEQYF; CDR3nt: TGCGCCAGCAGTGACCCCGGGGGAGGGCTCTACGAGCAGTACTTC
v_gene: TRBV6-1; d_gene: TRBD1; j_gene: TRBJ2-7; abundance: NA; CDR3aa: CASSGGTGAYEQYF; CDR3nt: TGTGCCAGCAGTGGGGGGACAGGAGCCTACGAGCAGTACTTC
v_gene: TRBV7-9; d_gene: NA; j_gene: TRBJ1-4; abundance: NA; CDR3aa: CASSLHSTNEKLFF; CDR3nt: TGTGCCAGCAGCTTACACTCAACTAATGAAAAACTGTTTTTT
v_gene: TRBV7-2; d_gene: TRBD1; j_gene: TRBJ2-2; abundance: NA; CDR3aa: CASSLRQGNTGELFF; CDR3nt: TGTGCCAGCAGCTTAAGACAGGGGAACACCGGGGAGCTGTTTTTT
v_gene: TRBV6-5; d_gene: NA; j_gene: TRBJ2-1; abundance: NA; CDR3aa: CASMKGLGNEQFF; CDR3nt: TGTGCCAGCATGAAGGGCCTGGGGAATGAGCAGTTCTTC
v_gene: TRBV28; d_gene: NA; j_gene: TRBJ2-2; abundance: NA; CDR3aa: CASSYSFWRPETTGELFF; CDR3nt: TGTGCCAGCAGTTACTCCTTTTGGAGGCCGGAGACGACCGGGGAGCTGTTTTTT
v_gene: TRBV10-2; d_gene: TRBD2; j_gene: TRBJ2-3; abundance: once; CDR3aa: CASSDSGASTDTQYF; CDR3nt: TGCGCCAGCAGTGACAGCGGGGCAAGCACAGATACGCAGTATTTT
v_gene: TRBV7-9; d_gene: TRBD1; j_gene: TRBJ2-7; abundance: NA; CDR3aa: CASSLPGQDYEQYF; CDR3nt: TGTGCCAGCAGCTTGCCCGGACAGGACTACGAGCAGTACTTC
v_gene: TRBV5-8; d_gene: NA; j_gene: TRBJ1-3; abundance: NA; CDR3aa: CASSLSGPSYTIYF; CDR3nt: TGTGCCAGCAGCTTGTCAGGGCCCAGCTACACCATATATTTT
v_gene: TRBV6-5; d_gene: NA; j_gene: TRBJ2-2; abundance: NA; CDR3aa: CASSRQVGELFF; CDR3nt: TGTGCCAGCAGTAGACAGGTCGGGGAGCTGTTTTTT
v_gene: TRBV9; d_gene: TRBD1; j_gene: TRBJ1-4; abundance: NA; CDR3aa: CASSVGTGGEKLFF; CDR3nt: TGTGCCAGCAGCGTAGGGACAGGAGGTGAAAAACTGTTTTTT